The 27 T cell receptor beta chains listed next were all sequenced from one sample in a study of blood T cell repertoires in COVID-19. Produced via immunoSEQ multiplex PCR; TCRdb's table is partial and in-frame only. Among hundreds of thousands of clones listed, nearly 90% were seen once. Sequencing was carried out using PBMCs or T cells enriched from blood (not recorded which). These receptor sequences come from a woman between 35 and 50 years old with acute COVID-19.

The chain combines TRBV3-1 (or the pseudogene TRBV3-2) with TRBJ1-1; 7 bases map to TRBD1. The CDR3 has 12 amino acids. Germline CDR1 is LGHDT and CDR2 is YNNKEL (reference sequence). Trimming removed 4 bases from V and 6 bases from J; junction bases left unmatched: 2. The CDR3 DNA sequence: TGTGCCAGCAGCCGTACAGGGGCTGAAGCTTTCTTT. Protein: CASSRTGAEAFF.

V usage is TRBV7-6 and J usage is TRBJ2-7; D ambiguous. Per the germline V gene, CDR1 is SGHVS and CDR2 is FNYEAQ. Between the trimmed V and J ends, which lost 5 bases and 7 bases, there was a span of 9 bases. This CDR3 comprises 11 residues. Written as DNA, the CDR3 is TGTGCCAGCAGCCTCCAGATGGAGCAGTACTTC. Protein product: CASSLQMEQYF.

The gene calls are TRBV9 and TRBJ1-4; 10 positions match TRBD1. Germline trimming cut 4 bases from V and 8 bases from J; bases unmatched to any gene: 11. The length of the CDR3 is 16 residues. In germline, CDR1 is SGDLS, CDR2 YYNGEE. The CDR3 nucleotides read TGTGCCAGCAGCCTTGGACAGGGGGTGAGCCAGGAAAAACTGTTTTTT. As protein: CASSLGQGVSQEKLFF.

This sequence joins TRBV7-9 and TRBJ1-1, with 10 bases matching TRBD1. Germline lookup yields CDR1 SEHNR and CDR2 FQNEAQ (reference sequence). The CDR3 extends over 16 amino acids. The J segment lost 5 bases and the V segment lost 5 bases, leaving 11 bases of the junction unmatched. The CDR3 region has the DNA TGTGCCAGCAGCCATAGGGACAGGGGAGGGAAGACTGAAGCTTTCTTT. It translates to CASSHRDRGGKTEAFF. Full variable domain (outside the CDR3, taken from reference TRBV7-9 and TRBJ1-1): DTGVSQNPRHKITKRGQNVTFRCDPISEHNRLYWYRQTLGQGPEFLTYFQNEAQLEKSRLLSDRFSAERPKGSFSTLEIQRTEQGDSAMYLCASSHRDRGGKTEAFFGQGTRLTVV.

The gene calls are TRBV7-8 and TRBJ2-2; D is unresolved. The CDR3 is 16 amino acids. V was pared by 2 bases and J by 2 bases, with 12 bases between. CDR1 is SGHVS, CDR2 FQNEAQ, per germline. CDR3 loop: CASSLWVSTNTGELFF. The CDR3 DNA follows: TGTGCCAGCAGCTTATGGGTTAGCACAAACACCGGGGAGCTGTTTTTT. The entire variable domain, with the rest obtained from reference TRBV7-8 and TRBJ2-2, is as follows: GAGVSQSPRYKVAKRGQDVALRCDPISGHVSLFWYQQALGQGPEFLTYFQNEAQLDKSGLPSDRFFAERPEGSVSTLKIQRTQQEDSAVYLCASSLWVSTNTGELFFGEGSRLTVL.

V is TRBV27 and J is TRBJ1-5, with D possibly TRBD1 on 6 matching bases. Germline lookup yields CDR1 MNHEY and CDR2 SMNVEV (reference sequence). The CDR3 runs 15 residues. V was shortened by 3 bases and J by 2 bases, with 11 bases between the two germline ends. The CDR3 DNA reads TGTGCCAGCAGTTTCGGCAGGGGCGGCAATCAGCCCCAGCATTTT. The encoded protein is CASSFGRGGNQPQHF.

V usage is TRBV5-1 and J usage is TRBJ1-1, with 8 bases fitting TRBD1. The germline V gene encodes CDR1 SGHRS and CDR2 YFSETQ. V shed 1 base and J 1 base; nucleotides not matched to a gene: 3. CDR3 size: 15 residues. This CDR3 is CASSLIGTGNTEAFF. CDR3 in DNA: TGCGCCAGCAGCTTGATTGGGACAGGGAACACTGAAGCTTTCTTT.

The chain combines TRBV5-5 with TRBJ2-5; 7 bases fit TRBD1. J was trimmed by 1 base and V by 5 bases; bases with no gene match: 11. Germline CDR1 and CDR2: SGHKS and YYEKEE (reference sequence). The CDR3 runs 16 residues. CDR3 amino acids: CASSDTGTAPQETQYF. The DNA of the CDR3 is TGTGCCAGCAGTGATACCGGGACAGCACCCCAAGAGACCCAGTACTTC.

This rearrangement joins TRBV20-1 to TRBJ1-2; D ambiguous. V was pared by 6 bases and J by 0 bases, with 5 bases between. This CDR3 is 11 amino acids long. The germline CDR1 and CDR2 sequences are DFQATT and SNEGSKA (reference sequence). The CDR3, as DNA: TGCAGTGCCGTCCCTAACTATGGCTACACCTTC. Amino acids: CSAVPNYGYTF.

The CDR3 sequence: CASSSGLLNSPLHF. Here the CDR3 DNA reads TGTGCCAGCAGCTCGGGACTGCTTAATTCACCCCTCCACTTT. V usage is TRBV11-2 and J usage is TRBJ1-6; D perhaps matches TRBD1 (5 bases). The V end was cut by 4 bases, the J end by 6 bases, with 10 bases between. CDR1 SGHAT and CDR2 FQNNGV come from the germline V gene. This CDR3 is 14 amino acids long.

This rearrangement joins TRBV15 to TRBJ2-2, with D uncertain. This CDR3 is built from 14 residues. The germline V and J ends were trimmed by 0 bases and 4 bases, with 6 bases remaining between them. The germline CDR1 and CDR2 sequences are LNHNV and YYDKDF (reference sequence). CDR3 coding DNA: TGTGCCACCAGCAGAGATCAGGCCACCGGGGAGCTGTTTTTT. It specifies CATSRDQATGELFF.

CDR3 coding DNA: TGTGCCAGTAGTCTTTCCTACAATGAGCAGTTCTTC. Translated, it gives CASSLSYNEQFF. The chain joins TRBV19 to TRBJ2-1; D uncertain. The CDR3 is 12 amino acids. Germline lookup yields CDR1 LNHDA and CDR2 SQIVND (reference sequence). Between the trimmed V and J ends, which lost 5 bases and 1 base, there was a span of 3 bases.

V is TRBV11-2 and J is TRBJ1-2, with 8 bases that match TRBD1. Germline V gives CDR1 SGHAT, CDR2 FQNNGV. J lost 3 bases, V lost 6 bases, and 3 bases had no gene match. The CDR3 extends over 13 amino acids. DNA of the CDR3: TGTGCCAGCAGGCCGGGACAGGACTATGGCTACACCTTC. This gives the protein CASRPGQDYGYTF. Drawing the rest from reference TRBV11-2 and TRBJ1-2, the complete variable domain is EAGVAQSPRYKIIEKRQSVAFWCNPISGHATLYWYQQILGQGPKLLIQFQNNGVVDDSQLPKDRFSAERLKGVDSTLKIQPAKLEDSAVYLCASRPGQDYGYTFGSGTRLTVV.

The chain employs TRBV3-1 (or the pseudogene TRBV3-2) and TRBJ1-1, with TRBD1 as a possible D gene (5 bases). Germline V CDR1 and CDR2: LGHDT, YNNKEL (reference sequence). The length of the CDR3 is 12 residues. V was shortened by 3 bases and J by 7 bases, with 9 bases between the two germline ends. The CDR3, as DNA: TGTGCCAGCAGCCACAGGGCAGGTGAAGCTTTCTTT. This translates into CASSHRAGEAFF.

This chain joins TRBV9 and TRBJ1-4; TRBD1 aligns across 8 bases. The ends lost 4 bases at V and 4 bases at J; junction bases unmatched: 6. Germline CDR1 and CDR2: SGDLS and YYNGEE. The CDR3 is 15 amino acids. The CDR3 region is CASSSYRGDNEKLFF. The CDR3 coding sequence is TGTGCCAGCAGCTCCTACAGGGGGGATAATGAAAAACTGTTTTTT.

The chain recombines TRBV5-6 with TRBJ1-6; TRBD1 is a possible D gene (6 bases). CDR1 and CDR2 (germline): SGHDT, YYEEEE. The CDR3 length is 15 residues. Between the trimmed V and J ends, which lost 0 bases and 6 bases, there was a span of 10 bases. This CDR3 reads CASSLVRGGNSPLHF. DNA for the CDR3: TGTGCCAGCAGCTTGGTCAGGGGCGGTAATTCACCCCTCCACTTT. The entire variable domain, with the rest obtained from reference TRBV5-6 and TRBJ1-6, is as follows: DAGVTQSPTHLIKTRGQQVTLRCSPKSGHDTVSWYQQALGQGPQFIFQYYEEEERQRGNFPDRFSGHQFPNYSSELNVNALLLGDSALYLCASSLVRGGNSPLHFGNGTRLTVT.

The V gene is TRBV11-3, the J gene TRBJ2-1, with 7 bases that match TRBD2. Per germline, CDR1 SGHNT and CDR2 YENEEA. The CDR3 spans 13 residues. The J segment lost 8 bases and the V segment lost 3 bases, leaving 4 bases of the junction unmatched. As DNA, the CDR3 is TGTGCCAGCAGCTTTTACGCGGGGGATGAGCAGTTCTTC. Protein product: CASSFYAGDEQFF.

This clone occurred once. Here the CDR3 DNA reads TGTGCCAGCAGCATTGGAATCGGGGAGGGGCCAGGTGAAGCTTTCTTT. As protein: CASSIGIGEGPGEAFF. This rearrangement joins TRBV5-4 to TRBJ1-1, with D possibly matching TRBD1 (5 bases). Germline assignment: CDR1 SGHNT and CDR2 YYREEE (reference sequence). The CDR3 is 16 residues long. V was pared by 4 bases and J by 7 bases, with 23 bases between.

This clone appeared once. CDR3: CASGTTDTQYF. DNA of the CDR3: TGTGCGTCGGGAACCACAGATACGCAGTATTTT. The J gene is TRBJ2-3, the V gene TRBV30; a weak D match, TRBD2 (5 bases). From germline, CDR1 is GTSNPN and CDR2 SVGIG (reference sequence). This CDR3 has 11 residues.

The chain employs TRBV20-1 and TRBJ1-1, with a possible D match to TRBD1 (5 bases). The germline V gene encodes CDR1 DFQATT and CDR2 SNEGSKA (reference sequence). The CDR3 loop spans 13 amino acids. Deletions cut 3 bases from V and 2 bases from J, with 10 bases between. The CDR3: CSASLWGNTEAFF. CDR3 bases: TGCAGTGCTAGTTTATGGGGCAACACTGAAGCTTTCTTT.

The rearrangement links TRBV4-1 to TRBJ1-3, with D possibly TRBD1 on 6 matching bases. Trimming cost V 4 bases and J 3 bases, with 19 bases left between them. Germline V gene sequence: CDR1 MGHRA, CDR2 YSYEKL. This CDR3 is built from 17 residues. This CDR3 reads CASSLGGLGASGNTIYF. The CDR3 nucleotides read TGCGCCAGCAGCCTTGGGGGTTTGGGGGCCAGTGGAAACACCATATATTTT.

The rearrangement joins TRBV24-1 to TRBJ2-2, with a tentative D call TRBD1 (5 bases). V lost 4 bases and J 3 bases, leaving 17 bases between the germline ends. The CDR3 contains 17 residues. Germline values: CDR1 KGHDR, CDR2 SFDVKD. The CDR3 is CATSEPPLGPDTGELFF. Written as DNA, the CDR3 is TGTGCCACCAGTGAACCGCCGTTGGGGCCCGACACCGGGGAGCTGTTTTTT.

CDR3 protein: CATSRSGGTYNEQFF. CDR3 in DNA: TGTGCCACCAGCAGAAGCGGGGGGACTTACAATGAGCAGTTCTTC. The rearrangement links TRBV15 to TRBJ2-1; 9 bases match TRBD2. This CDR3 comprises 15 residues. Germline V gene data show CDR1 as LNHNV and CDR2 as YYDKDF (reference sequence). J was trimmed by 4 bases and V by 2 bases; bases with no gene match: 3. Complete variable domain (other parts from reference TRBV15 and TRBJ2-1): DAMVIQNPRYQVTQFGKPVTLSCSQTLNHNVMYWYQQKSSQAPKLLFHYYDKDFNNEADTPDNFQSRRPNTSFCFLDIRSPGLGDTAMYLCATSRSGGTYNEQFFGPGTRLTVL.

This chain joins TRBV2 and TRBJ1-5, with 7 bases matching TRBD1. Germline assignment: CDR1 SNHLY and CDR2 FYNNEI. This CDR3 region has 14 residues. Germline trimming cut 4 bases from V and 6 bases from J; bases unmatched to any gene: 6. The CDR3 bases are TGTGCCAGCAGTGCCACAGGGGTGGGTCAGCCCCAGCATTTT. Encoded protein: CASSATGVGQPQHF.

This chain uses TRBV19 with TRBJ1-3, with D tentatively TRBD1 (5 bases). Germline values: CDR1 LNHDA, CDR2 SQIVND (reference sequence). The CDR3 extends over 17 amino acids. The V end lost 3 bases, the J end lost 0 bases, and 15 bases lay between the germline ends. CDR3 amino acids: CASSISGGADSGNTIYF. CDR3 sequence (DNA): TGTGCCAGTAGTATTTCAGGAGGGGCGGACTCTGGAAACACCATATATTTT.

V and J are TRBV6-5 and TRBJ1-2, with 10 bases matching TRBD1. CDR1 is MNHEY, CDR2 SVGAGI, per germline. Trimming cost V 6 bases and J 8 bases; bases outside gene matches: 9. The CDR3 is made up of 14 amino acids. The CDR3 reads CASRDPTGGSGYTF. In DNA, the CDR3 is TGTGCCAGCAGAGACCCGACAGGGGGCAGCGGCTACACCTTC.

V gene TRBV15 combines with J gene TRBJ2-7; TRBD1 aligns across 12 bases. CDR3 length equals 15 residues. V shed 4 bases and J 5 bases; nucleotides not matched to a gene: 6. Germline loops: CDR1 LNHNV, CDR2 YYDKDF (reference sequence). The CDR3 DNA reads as TGTGCCACCAGCACCCTAGGGACAGGGGGCGACGAGCAGTACTTC. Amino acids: CATSTLGTGGDEQYF.